What follows are 13 T cell receptor beta chains derived from one specimen sequenced in a study of blood T cell repertoires in COVID-19. Produced via immunoSEQ multiplex PCR; TCRdb's table is partial and in-frame only. The sample includes tens of thousands of clones, approximately 86% of them seen just once. The sequencing sample was made of peripheral blood. These receptors all come from a man aged 50 or older with acute or convalescent COVID-19.

The gene calls are TRBV7-9 and TRBJ1-2; TRBD1 might be the D (6 bases). Germline-derived CDR1 and CDR2 are SEHNR and FQNEAQ (reference sequence). The CDR3 contains 15 residues. V was pared by 4 bases and J by 7 bases, with 19 bases between. The CDR3 loop reads CASSYGQIVNRGYTF. The CDR3 DNA reads TGTGCCAGCAGCTACGGACAGATAGTTAACCGTGGCTACACCTTC.

The rearrangement joins TRBV7-8 to TRBJ1-2; 8 bases are a match to TRBD1. The CDR3 sequence is 13 residues long. The ends lost 4 bases at V and 7 bases at J; junction bases unmatched: 5. Germline lookup yields CDR1 SGHVS and CDR2 FQNEAQ. The CDR3, as DNA: TGTGCCAGCAGCTCAGGGGGCCGGGGTGGCTACACCTTC. Its translation: CASSSGGRGGYTF. Variable domain in full (rest from reference TRBV7-8 and TRBJ1-2): GAGVSQSPRYKVAKRGQDVALRCDPISGHVSLFWYQQALGQGPEFLTYFQNEAQLDKSGLPSDRFFAERPEGSVSTLKIQRTQQEDSAVYLCASSSGGRGGYTFGSGTRLTVV.

V usage is TRBV3-1 (or the pseudogene TRBV3-2) and J usage is TRBJ1-1, with D uncertain. The CDR3 totals 14 residues. The germline V gene encodes CDR1 LGHDT and CDR2 YNNKEL (reference sequence). Trimming removed 3 bases at V and 1 base at J, with 9 bases between. The CDR3 nucleotides are TGTGCCAGCAGCCAGGCGGGTACGAACACTGAAGCTTTCTTT. This sequence encodes CASSQAGTNTEAFF.

CDR3 region: CASSREGTNEQFF. CDR3 DNA: TGCGCCAGCAGCCGGGAGGGTACCAATGAGCAGTTCTTC. The V gene is TRBV4-1, the J gene TRBJ2-1, with TRBD2 matching over 7 bases. Germline assignment: CDR1 MGHRA and CDR2 YSYEKL. J gave up 6 bases and V 4 bases, and 3 bases lay outside the gene matches. This CDR3 has 13 residues.

This chain links TRBV7-9 with TRBJ2-7; a possible D gene is TRBD2 (5 bases). Trimming stripped 6 bases from V and 3 bases from J, with 12 bases between. The germline CDR1 and CDR2 sequences are SEHNR and FQNEAQ (reference sequence). There are 13 residues in the CDR3. As DNA, the CDR3 is TGTGCCAGCAGTGCGGGCCAGTTCTACGAGCAGTACTTC. Its translation is CASSAGQFYEQYF.

V gene TRBV6-5 combines with J gene TRBJ1-1; tentative D call: TRBD1 (5 bases). The CDR3 extends over 15 amino acids. From germline, CDR1 is MNHEY and CDR2 SVGAGI. V was cut by 8 bases and J by 4 bases, with 20 bases left in between. CDR3 nucleotides: TGTGCCAGCGTAAGCAACCAGGGCTTCGTCACTGAAGCTTTCTTT. This sequence encodes CASVSNQGFVTEAFF.

The V call is TRBV29-1, the J call TRBJ2-1; D unresolved. This CDR3 has 11 amino acids. Germline loops: CDR1 SQVTM, CDR2 ANQGSEA. V lost 6 bases and J 8 bases, leaving 11 bases between the germline ends. CDR3 region: CSVPVFDEQFF. DNA for the CDR3: TGCAGCGTACCGGTCTTCGATGAGCAGTTCTTC.

The J gene is TRBJ1-2, the V gene TRBV27, with D possibly TRBD1 on 5 matching bases. Trimming stripped 2 bases from V and 9 bases from J, with 10 bases between. The CDR3 contains 12 residues. CDR1 and CDR2 (germline): MNHEY, SMNVEV (reference sequence). CDR3: CASSLGGESYTF. CDR3 sequence (DNA): TGTGCCAGCAGTTTAGGGGGGGAGAGCTACACCTTC.

The chain recombines TRBV5-6 with TRBJ1-6, with a tentative D call TRBD1 (5 bases). V was clipped by 2 bases and J by 2 bases, with 8 bases between them. The CDR3 extends over 15 amino acids. Germline assignment: CDR1 SGHDT and CDR2 YYEEEE. The CDR3 loop is CASSLGDPYNSPLHF. CDR3 DNA: TGTGCCAGCAGCTTAGGGGATCCCTATAATTCACCCCTCCACTTT.

This chain links TRBV11-2 with TRBJ1-4, with TRBD1 matching over 10 bases. V shed 5 bases, J shed 5 bases, and the junction held 14 bases outside the gene matches. This CDR3 comprises 18 residues. Germline CDR1 reads SGHAT; CDR2 reads FQNNGV. CDR3 bases: TGTGCCAGCAGCATGGGACAGGGGCAACCGGACGTAAATGAAAAACTGTTTTTT. Its protein product is CASSMGQGQPDVNEKLFF.

This chain connects TRBV10-3 to TRBJ2-7; 8 nucleotides match TRBD1. This CDR3 spans 14 amino acids. Unmatched junction bases numbered 9, after V lost 4 bases and J lost 7 bases. CDR1 is ENHRY, CDR2 SYGVKD, per germline. CDR3 region: CAISAIQGADEQYF. CDR3 DNA: TGTGCCATCAGTGCAATCCAGGGGGCAGATGAGCAGTACTTC.

This clone is a singleton in its sample. The chain links TRBV6-5 to TRBJ2-5; D is perhaps TRBD2 (6 bases). CDR1 MNHEY and CDR2 SVGAGI come from the germline V gene. The CDR3 totals 14 residues. The ends were cut back, 2 bases at V and 2 bases at J, with 9 bases in the middle. CDR3 DNA sequence: TGTGCCAGCAGTTACCAGGCGGGGCAAGAGACCCAGTACTTC. It translates to CASSYQAGQETQYF.

J is TRBJ1-2 and V is TRBV21-1. TRBV21-1 is an annotated pseudogene. This CDR3 contains 13 residues. The CDR3 spells CASSKGRGYGYTF. In DNA, the CDR3 is TGTGCCAGCAGCAAAGGGAGGGGCTATGGCTACACCTTC.